The TCR beta chain described here comes from a study of radiotherapy plus CTLA-4 blockade in lung cancer. For the study at large: An objective response was seen in about 17% of patients, and disease control in 25% to 40%.

Study conclusions and caveats: After treatment with radiotherapy plus ipilimumab, TCR clones that came from the tumor expanded in blood. Reports identified early blood T cell clone dynamics, with interferon-beta, as the best response predictor.

Profiled with immunoSEQ multiplex PCR; TCRdb holds only in-frame clones, not every one. The table lists over 40,000 clones, 75% to 90% of them singletons. A note on this clone: As yet, its antigen is unknown.

Alongside CTLA-4 blockade with ipilimumab, patients with chemo-refractory metastatic non-small-cell lung cancer received focal radiation. The CDR3 spans 16 residues. The V and J ends lost 1 base and 0 bases respectively, with 12 bases between them. Germline lookup yields CDR1 KGHSH and CDR2 LQKENI. The TCR comes from a human donor with non-small cell lung cancer who had stable disease on radiotherapy plus ipilimumab. The sequenced sample was peripheral blood, obtained from a patient treated with radiotherapy plus ipilimumab. This chain connects TRBV18 to TRBJ1-1; D is perhaps TRBD1 (6 bases). CDR3 region: CASSPLRDTMNTEAFF. The CDR3 DNA follows: TGTGCCAGCTCACCACTCAGGGACACGATGAACACTGAAGCTTTCTTT.